These 24 T cell receptor beta chains were sequenced from one sample in a study of tumor-infiltrating lymphocytes in primary liver carcinoma. Between roughly 17 and 30 mg of unsorted bulk tissue served as the source from which RNA and DNA were co-extracted. The investigators made TCR beta cDNA from about 510 ng total RNA, using a constant-region primer. ARM-PCR, slightly modified, supplied the TCR beta libraries through three nested multiplex PCR rounds. Both of the initial two PCR rounds ran for approximately 10 cycles and employed TRBV1-TRBV30 forward primers alongside a C-beta reverse primer. TCRdb re-called the multiplex PCR reads through MiXCR, storing one row per CDR3 protein. This table has approximately 73,000 distinct CDR3 sequences, roughly three quarters appearing once. Sequences were obtained from liver tumor tissue from sampling region 4. Regarding subset: tumor region T4, right-lateral pole. All receptors derive from a man aged 40-49 years with primary liver carcinoma and hepatitis B virus infection.

A word on this clonotype: The junction differs from germline at one of its ends, possibly a read error. The chain is built from TRBV12-3 or TRBV12-4 and TRBJ2-7; D possibly corresponds to TRBD1 (5 bases). The CDR3 has 12 residues. This CDR3 reads CVSSIGEYEQYF. In DNA form, the CDR3 reads TGTGTCAGCAGTATAGGGGAATACGAGCAGTACTTC.

This clonotype has more than one count but fewer than ten. A single base separates this from a much larger clone, so it may be a read error. J is TRBJ2-7 and V is TRBV7-8, with a weak D call TRBD1 (6 bases). V lost 4 bases and J 1 base, leaving 14 bases between the germline ends. This CDR3 is 15 amino acids long. CDR1 is SGHVS, CDR2 FQNEAQ, per germline. The chain's CDR3 is CASSSEGGRSYEQYF. In DNA form, the CDR3 reads TGTGCCAGCAGCTCAGAAGGGGGACGGTCCTACGAGCAGTACTTC.

Concerning this clonotype itself: An end of the junction differs from the germline gene, which may be a read error. The gene calls are TRBV27 and TRBJ1-2, with TRBD1 matching 9 bases. The CDR3 loop spans 11 amino acids. Germline V gives CDR1 MNHEY, CDR2 SMNVEV (reference sequence). CDR3 protein: CTSRTGDGYTF. CDR3 DNA: TGTACCAGCAGGACAGGGGATGGCTACACCTTC.

The chain joins TRBV11-2 to TRBJ2-7; D remains unclear. Per the germline V gene, CDR1 is SGHAT and CDR2 is FQNNGV. The ends were cut back, 5 bases at V and 4 bases at J, with 12 bases in the middle. The CDR3 totals 13 residues. The CDR3 spells CASSTEQLYEQYF. In nucleotides, the CDR3 is TGTGCCAGCAGCACAGAACAGCTATACGAGCAGTACTTC.

On this clonotype itself: A much bigger clone sits one base away, suggesting this may be a read error. J is TRBJ2-7 and V is TRBV5-1; tentatively, D is TRBD1 or TRBD2 (5 bases each). V dropped 4 bases and J dropped 6 bases, with 20 bases sitting between them. The CDR3 runs 15 residues. The V gene's germline CDR1 is SGHRS and CDR2 YFSETQ. This chain's CDR3 is CASSQVPARGGEQYF. The CDR3 DNA is TGCGCCAGCAGCCAGGTACCCGCCCGGGGCGGCGAGCAGTACTTC.

J is TRBJ1-2 and V is TRBV6-5; perhaps TRBD1 as D (5 bases). V was shortened by 2 bases and J by 6 bases, with 19 bases between the two germline ends. The germline CDR1 and CDR2 sequences are MNHEY and SVGAGI. The length of the CDR3 is 16 residues. CDR3 protein: CASSYPRGGMENGYTF. The CDR3, as DNA: TGTGCCAGCAGTTACCCGAGGGGAGGCATGGAAAATGGCTACACCTTC.

The chain employs TRBV29-1 and TRBJ2-7; 8 bases fit TRBD2. The V gene end was trimmed by 3 bases and the J gene end by 6 bases; junction bases not matched to a gene: 7. CDR3 size: 13 residues. Germline assignment: CDR1 SQVTM and CDR2 ANQGSEA. The CDR3 reads CSVESGLGREQYF. The CDR3 DNA reads TGCAGCGTTGAGTCGGGACTAGGACGCGAGCAGTACTTC.

In the case of this clonotype: This may come from a read error, since a much larger clone is one base off. The V gene is TRBV7-2, the J gene TRBJ2-1; 7 bases fit TRBD1. Germline CDR1 is SGHTA and CDR2 is FQGNSA. With V trimmed by 5 bases and J by 7 bases, 11 bases remained unmatched. The CDR3 is 15 amino acids. The CDR3 loop is CTSSPETGERNEQFF. The DNA of the CDR3 is TGTACCAGCAGCCCGGAAACAGGGGAACGTAATGAGCAGTTCTTC.

This clonotype showed up many times. This rearrangement joins TRBV6-6 to TRBJ1-2; 11 positions agree with TRBD1. The V gene's germline CDR1 is MNHNY and CDR2 SVGAGI (reference sequence). This CDR3 has 15 amino acids. The V segment lost 4 bases and the J segment 8 bases; nucleotides outside the gene matches: 9. CDR3 DNA: TGTGCCAGCAGTTCGACCGGGACAGGGGGTCTCGGCTACACCTTC. Its protein product is CASSSTGTGGLGYTF.

About this clonotype itself: One end of the junction fails to match germline, which may point to a read error. The genes are TRBV11-1 and TRBJ2-1; 9 positions agree with TRBD2. The CDR3 consists of 17 residues. Germline V gene lookup returns CDR1 SGHAT and CDR2 FQDESV (reference sequence). The CDR3 coding sequence is TGTGCCAGCAGTCTGGGACTAGCAGGAGAAGTTGGCAGTGAGCGGTTCTTT. It encodes CASSLGLAGEVGSERFF.

Worth noting for this clonotype: Without the conserved terminal phenylalanine or tryptophan, this CDR3 likely stems from a read error. The V call is TRBV29-1, the J call TRBJ1-1; TRBD1 is a possible D gene (5 bases). CDR3 length: 13 amino acids. Germline CDR1 is SQVTM and CDR2 is ANQGSEA. V was cut by 5 bases and J by 1 base, with 11 bases left in between. The CDR3 region is CSVTGQTNTEAFY. Here the CDR3 DNA reads TGCAGCGTTACGGGGCAAACGAACACTGAAGCTTTCTAT.

On this clonotype itself: Compared with germline, one end of the junction differs, possibly owing to a read error. The chain links TRBV11-2 to TRBJ2-3, with a possible D match to TRBD2 (6 bases). Germline V lookup: CDR1 SGHAT, CDR2 FQNNGV. This CDR3 contains 14 residues. CDR3 protein: CAGGAREPADRQYF. CDR3 nucleotide sequence: TGCGCCGGAGGGGCAAGGGAGCCCGCAGATAGGCAGTATTTT.

Of note for this clonotype: The CDR3 end shows no conserved phenylalanine or tryptophan, and so a read error is likely. The limits of the CDR3 on the DNA are not certain, so only TCRdb's listed CDR3 is given. The chain carries TRBV14 and TRBJ1-2; the D call in the table, TRBD1, was not verified against the DNA. The CDR3 region is 14 residues in length, termini included. Germline CDR1 SGHDN, CDR2 FVKESK. The CDR3 sequence: CASSQYGTASPLTS.

Of note for this clonotype: One junction end does not reproduce the germline sequence, and a read error may be involved. The chain couples TRBV11-2 to TRBJ2-2; 9 bases agree with TRBD2. CDR3 length equals 17 residues. The germline V gene encodes CDR1 SGHAT and CDR2 FQNNGV. CDR3 nucleotides: TGTGCCGGCAGAGCGAGACTAGCGGTCTCCCCGGCCGGGGAGCTGTTTTTT. It specifies CAGRARLAVSPAGELFF.

As for this clonotype: This clone may be a read error of a much larger clone one base away. V is TRBV7-9 and J is TRBJ2-5; 13 nucleotides line up with TRBD2. V lost 4 bases to trimming and J lost 10 bases; unmatched junction nucleotides: 6. The CDR3 has 14 amino acids. CDR1 is SEHNR and CDR2 is FQNEAQ in the germline V gene (reference sequence). CDR3 bases: TGTGCCAGCAGCTCCGGGACTAGCGGGGTGAGCCAGTACTTC. Its protein is CASSSGTSGVSQYF.

J is TRBJ2-3 and V is TRBV4-1, with 7 bases fitting TRBD2. This CDR3 region has 18 residues. V dropped 0 bases and J dropped 9; count of bases not matched to a gene: 18. The germline V gene has CDR1 MGHRA and CDR2 YSYEKL. The CDR3 nucleotides read TGCGCCAGCAGCCAAGAGGGAGAAAGAACCAAGGCGGGAGAGACGCAGTATTTT. It is translated as CASSQEGERTKAGETQYF.

In regard to this clonotype: Lacking the conserved final phenylalanine or tryptophan, this CDR3 likely reflects a read error. The chain is built from TRBV6-5 and TRBJ2-7, with 8 bases lining up with TRBD1. J was trimmed by 5 bases and V by 6 bases; bases with no gene match: 12. This CDR3 spans 15 amino acids. In germline, CDR1 is MNHEY, CDR2 SVGAGI. CDR3 in DNA: TGTGCCAGCAGGGTCACCTGGACAGGGTTCCACGAGCAGTACTCC. Amino acids: CASRVTWTGFHEQYS.

This clonotype was detected only a few times. This CDR3 reads CASTKRGYEQYF. The CDR3 DNA is TGTGCCAGCACCAAGCGCGGGTACGAGCAGTACTTC. The rearrangement joins TRBV28 to TRBJ2-7; weak D call: TRBD2 (5 bases). V shed 7 bases and J shed 4 bases, with 11 bases lying between them. The CDR3 runs 12 residues. Germline V gene lookup returns CDR1 MDHEN and CDR2 SYDVKM.

For this clonotype: An end of the junction does not agree with germline; a read error may underlie this. The rearrangement links TRBV7-3 to TRBJ2-2, with 9 bases matching TRBD1. The CDR3 is made up of 16 amino acids. In germline, CDR1 is SGHTA, CDR2 FQGTGA. CDR3 loop: CACSATGGSGTGELFF. DNA of the CDR3: TGTGCCTGCAGCGCCACAGGGGGCTCGGGGACCGGGGAGCTGTTTTTT. Using reference TRBV7-3 and TRBJ2-2 for the parts outside the CDR3, the full variable domain is GAGVSQTPSNKVTEKGKYVELRCDPISGHTALYWYRQSLGQGPEFLIYFQGTGAADDSGLPNDRFFAVRPEGSVSTLKIQRTERGDSAVYLCACSATGGSGTGELFFGEGSRLTVL.

This clonotype was observed at least ten times. This chain connects TRBV14 to TRBJ2-7; D is unresolved. V lost 0 bases, J lost 2 bases, and 11 bases lay in between. Germline CDR1 reads SGHDN; CDR2 reads FVKESK. This CDR3 contains 15 residues. The CDR3, as DNA: TGTGCCAGCAGCCAAGATCGGGTCAGAACCTACGAGCAGTACTTC. The encoded protein is CASSQDRVRTYEQYF.

The chain employs TRBV6-5 and TRBJ2-3; D call uncertain. The germline gives CDR1 MNHEY, CDR2 SVGAGI. This CDR3 is 14 amino acids long. The V end was cut by 4 bases, the J end by 2 bases, with 10 bases between. CDR3 protein: CASSWNEHTDTQYF. CDR3 in DNA: TGTGCCAGCAGTTGGAACGAACACACAGATACGCAGTATTTT.

In the case of this clonotype: At one of its ends the junction is not consistent with the germline gene, which may arise from a read error. The chain recombines TRBV5-1 with TRBJ2-1, with D possibly matching TRBD2 (5 bases). The CDR3 consists of 14 residues. The germline V gene has CDR1 SGHRS and CDR2 YFSETQ. This chain's CDR3 is CSSSRGRTTNEQFF. CDR3 nucleotide sequence: TGCTCCAGCAGCCGCGGGCGCACCACGAATGAGCAGTTTTTC.

To note about this clonotype: One end of the junction does not line up with germline, which may come from a read error. The rearrangement links TRBV4-1 to TRBJ2-2; no reliable D call. The germline CDR1 and CDR2 sequences are MGHRA and YSYEKL. This CDR3 spans 13 amino acids. CDR3 in DNA: TGCGCCGGCAGCCAAGGGCAAGTCGGGGAGCTGTTTTTT. The encoded protein is CAGSQGQVGELFF.

To note about this clonotype: Germline is not matched at one junction end, which may reflect a read error. The genes are TRBV11-2 and TRBJ2-3; D call uncertain. The CDR3 runs 15 residues. Germline CDR1 SGHAT, CDR2 FQNNGV. The CDR3 nucleotides read TGTGGCAGCAGCTTAGGAGTCCCCAGCACAGACACGCGGTATTTT. This gives the protein CGSSLGVPSTDTRYF.